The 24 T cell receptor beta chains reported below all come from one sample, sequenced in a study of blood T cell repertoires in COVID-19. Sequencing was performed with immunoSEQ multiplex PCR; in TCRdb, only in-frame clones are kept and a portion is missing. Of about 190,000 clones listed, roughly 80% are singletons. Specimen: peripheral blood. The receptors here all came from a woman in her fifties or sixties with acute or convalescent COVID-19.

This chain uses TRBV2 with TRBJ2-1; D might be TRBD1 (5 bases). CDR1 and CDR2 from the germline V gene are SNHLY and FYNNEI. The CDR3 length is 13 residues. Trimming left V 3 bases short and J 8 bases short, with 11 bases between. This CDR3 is CASSDLQVYEQFF. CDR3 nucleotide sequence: TGTGCCAGCAGTGACCTACAGGTCTATGAGCAGTTCTTC.

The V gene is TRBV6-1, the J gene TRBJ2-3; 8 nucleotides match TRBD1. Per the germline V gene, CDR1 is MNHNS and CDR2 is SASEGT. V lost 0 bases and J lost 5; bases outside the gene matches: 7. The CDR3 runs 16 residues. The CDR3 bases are TGTGCCAGCAGTGAAGCCCACAGGGGGTCTAAAGATACGCAGTATTTT. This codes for CASSEAHRGSKDTQYF.

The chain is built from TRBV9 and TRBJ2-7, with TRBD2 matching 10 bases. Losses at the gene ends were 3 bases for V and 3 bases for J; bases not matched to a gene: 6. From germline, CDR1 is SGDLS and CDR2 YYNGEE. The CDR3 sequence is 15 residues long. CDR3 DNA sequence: TGTGCCAGCAGCGCATCACTAGCGGGAAGCTACGAGCAGTACTTC. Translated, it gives CASSASLAGSYEQYF.

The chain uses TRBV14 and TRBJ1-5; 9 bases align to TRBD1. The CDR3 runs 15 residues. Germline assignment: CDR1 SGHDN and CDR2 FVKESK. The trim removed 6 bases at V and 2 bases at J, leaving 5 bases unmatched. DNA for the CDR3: TGTGCCAGCAGTATGGGACAGGGCCGCAATCAGCCCCAGCATTTT. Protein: CASSMGQGRNQPQHF.

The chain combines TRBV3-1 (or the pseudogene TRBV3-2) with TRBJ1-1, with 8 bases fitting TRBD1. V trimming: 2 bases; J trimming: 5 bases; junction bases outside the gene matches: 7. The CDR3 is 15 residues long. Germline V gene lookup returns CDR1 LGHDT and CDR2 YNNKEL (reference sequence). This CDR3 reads CASSQPQGARTEAFF. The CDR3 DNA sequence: TGTGCCAGCAGCCAACCCCAGGGGGCGCGAACTGAAGCTTTCTTT.

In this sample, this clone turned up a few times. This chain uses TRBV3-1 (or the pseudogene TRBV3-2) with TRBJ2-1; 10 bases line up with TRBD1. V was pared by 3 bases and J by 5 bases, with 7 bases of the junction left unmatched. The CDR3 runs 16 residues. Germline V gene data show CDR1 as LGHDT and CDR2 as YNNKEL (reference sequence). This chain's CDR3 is CASSHRTGGMDNEQFF. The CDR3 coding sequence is TGTGCCAGCAGCCACCGGACAGGGGGAATGGACAATGAGCAGTTCTTC.

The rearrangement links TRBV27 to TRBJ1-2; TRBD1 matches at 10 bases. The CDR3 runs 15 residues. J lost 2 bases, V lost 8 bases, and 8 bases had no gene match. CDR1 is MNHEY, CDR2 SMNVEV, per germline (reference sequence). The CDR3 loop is CASLATGQGNYGYTF. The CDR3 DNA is TGTGCCAGCCTCGCAACGGGACAGGGGAACTATGGCTACACCTTC.

Here the CDR3 reads CASSARTGGGEQFF. CDR3 sequence (DNA): TGCGCCAGCAGTGCGAGGACAGGGGGCGGTGAGCAGTTCTTC. The chain employs TRBV10-1 and TRBJ2-1, with TRBD1 matching 11 bases. The CDR3 is 14 amino acids. Germline V gene data show CDR1 as WNHNN and CDR2 as SYGVQD (reference sequence). Trimming cost V 4 bases and J 9 bases; bases outside gene matches: 5.

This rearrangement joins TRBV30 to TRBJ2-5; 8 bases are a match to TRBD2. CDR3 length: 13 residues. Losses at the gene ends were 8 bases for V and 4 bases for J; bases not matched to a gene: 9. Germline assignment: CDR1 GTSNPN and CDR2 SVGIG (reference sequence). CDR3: CAGVRAGGETQYF. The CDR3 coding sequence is TGTGCCGGGGTACGGGCGGGGGGAGAGACCCAGTACTTC.

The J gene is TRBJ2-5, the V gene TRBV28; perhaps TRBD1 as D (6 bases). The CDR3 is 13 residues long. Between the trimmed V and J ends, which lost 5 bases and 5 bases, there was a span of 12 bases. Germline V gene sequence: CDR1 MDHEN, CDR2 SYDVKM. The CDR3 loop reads CASSPQGWETQYF. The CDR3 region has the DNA TGTGCCAGCAGTCCCCAGGGGTGGGAGACCCAGTACTTC. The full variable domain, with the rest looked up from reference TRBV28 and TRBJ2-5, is DVKVTQSSRYLVKRTGEKVFLECVQDMDHENMFWYRQDPGLGLRLIYFSYDVKMKEKGDIPEGYSVSREKKERFSLILESASTNQTSMYLCASSPQGWETQYFGPGTRLLVL.

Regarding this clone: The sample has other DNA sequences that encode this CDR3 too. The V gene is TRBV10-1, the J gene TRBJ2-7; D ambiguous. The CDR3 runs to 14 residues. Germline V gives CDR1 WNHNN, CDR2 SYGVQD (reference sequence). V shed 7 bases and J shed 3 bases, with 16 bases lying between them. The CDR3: CASTRFDLHYEQYF. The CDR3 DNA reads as TGCGCCAGCACTAGGTTCGACTTACACTACGAGCAGTACTTC.

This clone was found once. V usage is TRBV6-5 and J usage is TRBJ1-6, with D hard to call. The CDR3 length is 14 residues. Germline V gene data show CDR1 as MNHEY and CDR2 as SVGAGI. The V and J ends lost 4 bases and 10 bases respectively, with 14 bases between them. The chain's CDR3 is CASSFLDRSSPLHF. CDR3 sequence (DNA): TGTGCCAGCAGTTTTTTAGATCGGAGCTCACCCCTCCACTTT.

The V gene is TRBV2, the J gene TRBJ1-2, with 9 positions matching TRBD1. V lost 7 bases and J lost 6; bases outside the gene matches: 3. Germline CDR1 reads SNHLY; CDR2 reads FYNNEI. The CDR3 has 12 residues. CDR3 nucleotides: TGTGCCAGCAATTGGGACAGGGATGGCTACACCTTC. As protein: CASNWDRDGYTF.

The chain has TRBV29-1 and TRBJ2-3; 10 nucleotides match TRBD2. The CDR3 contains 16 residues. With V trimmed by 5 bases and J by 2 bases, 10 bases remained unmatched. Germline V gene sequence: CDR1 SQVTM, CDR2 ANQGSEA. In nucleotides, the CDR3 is TGCAGCGTTAAGACCCGGCTAGCGGGAGTCACAGATACGCAGTATTTT. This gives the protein CSVKTRLAGVTDTQYF.

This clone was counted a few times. CDR3 protein: CASRPGTGAFLNTEAFF. In DNA, the CDR3 is TGTGCCAGTAGGCCCGGGACAGGGGCCTTTTTGAACACTGAAGCTTTCTTT. The J gene is TRBJ1-1, the V gene TRBV19, with 10 bases aligning to TRBD1. The V gene's germline CDR1 is LNHDA and CDR2 SQIVND (reference sequence). The ends lost 6 bases at V and 0 bases at J; junction bases unmatched: 10. The CDR3 is 17 residues long.

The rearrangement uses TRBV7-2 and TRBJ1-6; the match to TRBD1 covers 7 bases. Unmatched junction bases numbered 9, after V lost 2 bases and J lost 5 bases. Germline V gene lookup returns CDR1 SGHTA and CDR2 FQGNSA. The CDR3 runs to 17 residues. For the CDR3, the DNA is TGTGCCAGCAGCTTAAAGCTTGGGACAGACGATAATTCACCCCTCCACTTT. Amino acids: CASSLKLGTDDNSPLHF.

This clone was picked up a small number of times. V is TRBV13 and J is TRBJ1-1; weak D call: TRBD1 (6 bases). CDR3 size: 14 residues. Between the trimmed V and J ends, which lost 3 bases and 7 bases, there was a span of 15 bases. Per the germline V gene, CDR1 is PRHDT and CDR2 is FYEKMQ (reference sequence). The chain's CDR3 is CASSFSDRTHEAFF. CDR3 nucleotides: TGTGCCAGCAGCTTCTCTGACAGGACCCATGAAGCTTTCTTT.

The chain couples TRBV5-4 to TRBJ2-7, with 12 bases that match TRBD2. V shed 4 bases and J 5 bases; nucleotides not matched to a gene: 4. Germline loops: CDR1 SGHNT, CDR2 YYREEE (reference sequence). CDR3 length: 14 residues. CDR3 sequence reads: CASSPGLAGHEQYF. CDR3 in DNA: TGTGCCAGCAGCCCTGGACTAGCGGGACACGAGCAGTACTTC.

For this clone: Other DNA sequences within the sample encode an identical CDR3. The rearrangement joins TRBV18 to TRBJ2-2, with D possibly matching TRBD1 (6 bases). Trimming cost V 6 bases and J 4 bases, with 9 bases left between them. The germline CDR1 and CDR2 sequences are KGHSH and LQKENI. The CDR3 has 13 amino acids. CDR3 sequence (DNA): TGTGCCAGCTCCCCGGACAGCACCGGGGAGCTGTTTTTT. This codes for CASSPDSTGELFF.

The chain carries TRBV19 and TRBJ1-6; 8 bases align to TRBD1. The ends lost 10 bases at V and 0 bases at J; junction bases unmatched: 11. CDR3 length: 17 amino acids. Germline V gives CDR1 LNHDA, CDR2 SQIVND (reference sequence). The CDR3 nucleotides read TGTGCCACTGGGACAGGCAATCCTAGCTCCTATAATTCACCCCTCCACTTT. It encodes CATGTGNPSSYNSPLHF.

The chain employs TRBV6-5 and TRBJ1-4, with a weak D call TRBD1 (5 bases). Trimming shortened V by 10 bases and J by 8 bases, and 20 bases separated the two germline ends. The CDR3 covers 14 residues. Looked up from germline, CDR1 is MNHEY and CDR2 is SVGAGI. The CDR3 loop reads CATYAGRVKEKLFF. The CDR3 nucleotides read TGTGCCACTTACGCAGGGAGGGTGAAAGAAAAACTGTTTTTT.

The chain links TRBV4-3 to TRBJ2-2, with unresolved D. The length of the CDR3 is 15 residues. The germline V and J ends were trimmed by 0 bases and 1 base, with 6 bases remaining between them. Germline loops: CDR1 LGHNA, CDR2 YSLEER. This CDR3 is CASSQEAGNTGELFF. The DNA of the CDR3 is TGCGCCAGCAGCCAAGAGGCAGGGAACACCGGGGAGCTGTTTTTT.

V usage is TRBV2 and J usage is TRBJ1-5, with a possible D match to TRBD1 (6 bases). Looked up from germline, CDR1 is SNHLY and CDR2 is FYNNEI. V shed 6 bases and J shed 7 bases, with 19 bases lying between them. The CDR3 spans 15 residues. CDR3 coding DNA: TGTGCCAGCAGGGAGACGGGGGGGCGAGCCCAGCCCCAGCATTTT. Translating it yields CASRETGGRAQPQHF.

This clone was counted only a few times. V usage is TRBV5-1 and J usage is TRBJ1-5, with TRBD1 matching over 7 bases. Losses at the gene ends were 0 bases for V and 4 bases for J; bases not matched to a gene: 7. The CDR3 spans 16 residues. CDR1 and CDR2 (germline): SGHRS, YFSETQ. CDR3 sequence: CASSLGTGTVNQPQHF. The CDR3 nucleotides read TGCGCCAGCAGCTTGGGCACGGGGACAGTTAATCAGCCCCAGCATTTT.